The 12 T cell receptor beta chains in this list originate from one sample, sequenced in a study of T cell responses to AZD1222 COVID-19 vaccine. Measured with immunoSEQ multiplex PCR; TCRdb has only the in-frame clones, and not every one. Of around 100,000 clones in the sample, more than 85% are singletons; the top ten hold 6% to 8%. Sample: peripheral blood, taken on day 0 of AZD1222 vaccination. The receptor set was obtained from an adult in good health.

V is TRBV5-5 and J is TRBJ2-3, with 12 nucleotides matching TRBD2. J was trimmed by 2 bases and V by 3 bases; bases with no gene match: 4. CDR1 and CDR2 (germline): SGHKS, YYEKEE (reference sequence). The CDR3 loop spans 16 amino acids. The CDR3 reads CASSSGLAGFTDTQYF. CDR3 nucleotide sequence: TGTGCCAGCAGCTCAGGACTAGCGGGGTTCACAGATACGCAGTATTTT.

V usage is TRBV6-5 and J usage is TRBJ2-4, with TRBD1 matching over 7 bases. V lost 10 bases and J lost 0; bases outside the gene matches: 9. The CDR3 runs 15 residues. CDR1 is MNHEY, CDR2 SVGAGI, per germline. CDR3 coding DNA: TGTGCCACCTCGGACAGGTTATTAGCCAAAAACATTCAGTACTTC. It is translated as CATSDRLLAKNIQYF.

The chain's CDR3 is CASSVGPPGQGITEAFF. CDR3 nucleotides: TGTGCCAGCAGCGTAGGCCCACCGGGACAGGGCATAACTGAAGCTTTCTTT. The V gene is TRBV9, the J gene TRBJ1-1, with 9 bases identical to TRBD1. V dropped 0 bases and J dropped 5; count of bases not matched to a gene: 11. The germline gives CDR1 SGDLS, CDR2 YYNGEE. This CDR3 has 17 residues.

The V and J genes are TRBV6-2 or TRBV6-3 and TRBJ1-2; D is possibly TRBD1 (5 bases). V was trimmed by 3 bases and J by 8 bases, leaving 13 bases between them. Looked up from germline, CDR1 is MNHEY and CDR2 is SVGEGT. CDR3 length: 13 residues. DNA for the CDR3: TGTGCCAGCAGTTATCAGCTGGGGGGAGGCTACACCTTC. This codes for CASSYQLGGGYTF.

The J gene is TRBJ1-1, the V gene TRBV18, with TRBD1 identical over 10 bases. From germline, CDR1 is KGHSH and CDR2 LQKENI. CDR3 length: 17 amino acids. After removal of 3 bases from V and 5 bases from J, the junction contained 12 bases not matched to a gene. The CDR3 region is CASSPTTGQGVRTEAFF. The CDR3, as DNA: TGTGCCAGCTCACCTACGACAGGACAGGGGGTAAGGACTGAAGCTTTCTTT.

CDR3 sequence reads: CASSYAALETNEKLFF. The CDR3 nucleotides are TGTGCCAGCAGTTACGCGGCCCTTGAGACTAATGAAAAACTGTTTTTT. This rearrangement joins TRBV6-6 to TRBJ1-4; unclear D gene. V was clipped by 2 bases and J by 2 bases, with 12 bases between them. The CDR3 covers 16 residues. Germline V lookup: CDR1 MNHNY, CDR2 SVGAGI (reference sequence).

The chain carries TRBV18 and TRBJ2-5; 7 bases line up with TRBD2. With V trimmed by 1 base and J by 2 bases, 7 bases remained unmatched. The CDR3 consists of 16 residues. From germline, CDR1 is KGHSH and CDR2 LQKENI. CDR3 nucleotide sequence: TGTGCCAGCTCACCACAGAGCGGGGCCGTTCAAGAGACCCAGTACTTC. Its translation: CASSPQSGAVQETQYF.

CDR3 in DNA: TGCGCCAGCAGCTTGGGCGTGACTAGCGGGAGGTTCGGCACCGGGGAGCTGTTTTTT. It specifies CASSLGVTSGRFGTGELFF. The V call is TRBV5-1, the J call TRBJ2-2; TRBD2 matches at 13 bases. Germline CDR1 reads SGHRS; CDR2 reads YFSETQ. The CDR3 runs to 19 residues. The V and J ends lost 0 bases and 4 bases, in that order; junction bases with no gene match: 9.

This chain joins TRBV12-5 and TRBJ1-5; D is undetermined. The CDR3 is 15 amino acids. CDR1 LGHNT and CDR2 FRNRAP come from the germline V gene. V lost 3 bases and J lost 2, with 11 bases in between. CDR3 in DNA: TGTGCTAGTGGTTTTTTAGCTATGGGCAATCAGCCCCAGCATTTT. It codes for CASGFLAMGNQPQHF.

This chain joins TRBV3-1 (or the pseudogene TRBV3-2) and TRBJ2-7; D possibly corresponds to TRBD2 (7 bases). The CDR3 spans 16 residues. Germline V CDR1 and CDR2: LGHDT, YNNKEL (reference sequence). V lost 0 bases, J lost 3 bases, and 15 bases lay in between. As DNA, the CDR3 is TGTGCCAGCAGCCAAGATTGGGGGCGGGGGAGCTACGAGCAGTACTTC. Translated, it gives CASSQDWGRGSYEQYF.

This clone was detected only a few times. The CDR3 is CAWRPSTDTQYF. CDR3 in DNA: TGTGCCTGGAGGCCTAGCACAGATACGCAGTATTTT. V usage is TRBV30 and J usage is TRBJ2-3; D not certain. CDR1 is GTSNPN, CDR2 SVGIG, per germline (reference sequence). The CDR3 has 12 residues. V dropped 3 bases and J dropped 0 bases, with 4 bases sitting between them.

This chain links TRBV3-1 (or the pseudogene TRBV3-2) with TRBJ1-5; D uncertain. Germline-derived CDR1 and CDR2 are LGHDT and YNNKEL (reference sequence). CDR3 length equals 15 residues. Trimming removed 7 bases at V and 2 bases at J, with 15 bases between. CDR3 DNA sequence: TGTGCCAGCACCCTGGACCTCGTCGGCAATCAGCCCCAGCATTTT. Translating gives CASTLDLVGNQPQHF.